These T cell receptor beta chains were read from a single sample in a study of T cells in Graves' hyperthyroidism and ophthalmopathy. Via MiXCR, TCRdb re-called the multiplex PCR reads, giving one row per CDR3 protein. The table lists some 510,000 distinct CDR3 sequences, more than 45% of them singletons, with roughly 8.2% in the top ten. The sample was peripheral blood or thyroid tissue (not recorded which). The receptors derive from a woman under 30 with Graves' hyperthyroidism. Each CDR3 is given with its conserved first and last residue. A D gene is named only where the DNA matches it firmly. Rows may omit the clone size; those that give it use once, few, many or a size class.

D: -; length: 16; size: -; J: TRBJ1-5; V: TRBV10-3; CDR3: CATSESYISSNQPQHF; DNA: TGTGCCACCAGTGAGTCGTACATATCATCCAATCAGCCCCAGCATTTT
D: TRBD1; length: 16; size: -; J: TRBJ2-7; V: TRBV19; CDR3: CASSIREGQTSYEQYF; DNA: TGTGCCAGTAGTATAAGAGAGGGACAGACCTCCTACGAGCAGTACTTC
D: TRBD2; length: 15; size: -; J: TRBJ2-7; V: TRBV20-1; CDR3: CSARGETSGSSEQYF; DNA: TGCAGTGCTAGAGGCGAAACTAGCGGCTCCTCCGAGCAGTACTTC
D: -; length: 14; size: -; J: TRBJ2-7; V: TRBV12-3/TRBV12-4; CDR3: CASSLRRASDEQYF; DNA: TGTGCCAGCAGTTTGAGGCGGGCTTCGGACGAGCAGTACTTC
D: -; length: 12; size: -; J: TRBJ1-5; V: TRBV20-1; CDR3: CSATGARQPQHF; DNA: TGCAGTGCTACAGGGGCCCGGCAGCCCCAGCATTTT
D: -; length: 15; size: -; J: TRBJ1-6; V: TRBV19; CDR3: CASSITSSPGSPLHF; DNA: TGTGCCAGTAGTATAACGAGCTCTCCGGGGTCACCCCTCCACTTT
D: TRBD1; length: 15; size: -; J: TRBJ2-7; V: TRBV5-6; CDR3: CASSESGTGGFEQYF; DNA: TGCGCCAGCAGTGAGTCCGGGACAGGGGGCTTCGAGCAGTACTTC
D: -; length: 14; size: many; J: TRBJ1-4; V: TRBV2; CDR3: CASKLDKAVEKLFF; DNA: TGTGCCAGCAAACTCGACAAGGCGGTTGAAAAACTGTTTTTT
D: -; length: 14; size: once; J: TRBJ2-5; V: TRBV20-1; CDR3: CSAPSKGGTETQYF; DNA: TGCAGTGCCCCCTCAAAAGGGGGTACGGAGACCCAGTACTTC
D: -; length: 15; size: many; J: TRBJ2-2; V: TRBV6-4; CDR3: CASSDSMDNTGELFF; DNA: TGTGCCAGCAGTGACTCGATGGACAACACCGGGGAGCTGTTTTTT
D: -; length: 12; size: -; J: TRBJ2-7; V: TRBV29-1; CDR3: CSVLDVPYEQYF; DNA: TGCAGCGTTTTGGACGTACCTTACGAGCAGTACTTC
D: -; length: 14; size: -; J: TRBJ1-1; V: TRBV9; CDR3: CASSLGMGRTEAFF; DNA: TGCGCCAGCAGCTTGGGAATGGGGCGGACTGAAGCTTTCTTT
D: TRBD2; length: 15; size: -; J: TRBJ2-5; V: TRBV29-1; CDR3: CSVYGHEGGPETQYF; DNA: TGCAGCGTTTACGGGCACGAGGGAGGGCCAGAGACCCAGTACTTC
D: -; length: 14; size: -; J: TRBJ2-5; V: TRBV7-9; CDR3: CASSQDPLEETQYF; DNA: TGTGCCAGCAGCCAAGATCCCCTAGAAGAGACCCAGTACTTC
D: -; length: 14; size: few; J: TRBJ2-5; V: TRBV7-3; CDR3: CASSRPGTPQTQYF; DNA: TGTGCCAGCAGCCGCCCGGGTACCCCGCAGACCCAGTACTTC
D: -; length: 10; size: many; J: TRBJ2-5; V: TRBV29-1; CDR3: CSVMGETQYF; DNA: TGCAGCGTTATGGGGGAGACCCAGTACTTC
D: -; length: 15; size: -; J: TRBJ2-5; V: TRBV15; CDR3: CATSSPNGRQETQYF; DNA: TGTGCCACCAGCAGCCCCAACGGACGCCAAGAGACCCAGTACTTC
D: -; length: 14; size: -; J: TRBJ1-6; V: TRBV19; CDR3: CASSIPGYDSPLHF; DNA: TGTGCCAGTAGTATTCCAGGGTATGATTCACCCCTCCACTTT
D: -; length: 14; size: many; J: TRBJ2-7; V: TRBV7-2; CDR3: CASSRKGGSYEQYF; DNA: TGTGCCAGCAGCAGGAAAGGGGGATCCTACGAGCAGTACTTC
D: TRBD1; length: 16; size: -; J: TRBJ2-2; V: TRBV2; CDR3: CASRNRLTGETGELFF; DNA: TGTGCCAGCAGAAATAGATTGACAGGGGAGACCGGGGAGCTGTTTTTT
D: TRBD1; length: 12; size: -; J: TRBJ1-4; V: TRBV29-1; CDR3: CSLGRQGEKLFF; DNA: TGCAGCTTAGGGAGACAGGGGGAAAAACTGTTTTTT
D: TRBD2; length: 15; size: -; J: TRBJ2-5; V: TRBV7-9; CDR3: CASSLRTSGRETQYF; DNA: TGTGCCAGCAGCTTACGGACTAGCGGGAGGGAGACCCAGTACTTC
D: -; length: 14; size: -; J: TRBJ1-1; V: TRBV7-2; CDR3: CAWSPREGVTEAFF; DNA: TGTGCCTGGAGCCCGCGCGAGGGAGTAACTGAAGCTTTCTTT
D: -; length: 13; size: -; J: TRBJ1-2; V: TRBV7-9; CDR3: CASSDLAAYGYTF; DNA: TGTGCCAGCAGTGATCTAGCGGCTTATGGCTACACCTTC
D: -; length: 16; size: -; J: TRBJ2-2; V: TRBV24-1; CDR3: CAASDLTGTLTGELFF; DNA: TGTGCCGCCAGTGATTTAACCGGGACCCTCACCGGGGAGCTGTTTTTT
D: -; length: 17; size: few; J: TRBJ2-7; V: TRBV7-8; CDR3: CASKLRPRGDAFYEQYF; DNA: TGTGCCAGTAAGCTACGGCCTAGGGGGGATGCCTTCTACGAGCAGTACTTC
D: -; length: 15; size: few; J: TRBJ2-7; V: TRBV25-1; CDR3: CASRSWQLPAYEQYF; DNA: TGTGCCAGCAGGTCGTGGCAGCTTCCCGCCTACGAGCAGTACTTC
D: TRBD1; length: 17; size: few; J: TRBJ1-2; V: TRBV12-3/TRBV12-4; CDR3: CASSFDRGGGLTYGYTF; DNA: TGTGCCAGCAGTTTTGACCGAGGAGGGGGCTTGACCTATGGCTACACCTTC
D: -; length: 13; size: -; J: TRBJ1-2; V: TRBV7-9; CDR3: CASSVESNYGYTF; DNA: TGTGCCAGCAGTGTCGAATCGAACTATGGCTACACCTTC
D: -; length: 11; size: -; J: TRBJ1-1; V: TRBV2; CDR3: CAWSVVTEAFF; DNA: TGCGCCTGGAGTGTCGTCACTGAAGCTTTCTTT
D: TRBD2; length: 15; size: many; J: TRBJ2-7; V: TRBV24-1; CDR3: CATSDSRRERGEQYF; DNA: TGTGCCACCAGTGATTCCCGGCGGGAGCGGGGCGAGCAGTACTTC
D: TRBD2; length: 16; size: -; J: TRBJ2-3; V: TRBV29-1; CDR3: CSVVRTSGGGTDTQYF; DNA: TGCAGCGTTGTAAGGACTAGCGGGGGCGGCACAGATACGCAGTATTTT
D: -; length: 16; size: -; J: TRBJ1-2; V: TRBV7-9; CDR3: CASSLEVRHNLYGYTF; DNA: TGTGCCAGCAGCTTAGAAGTTCGCCACAACCTCTATGGCTACACCTTC
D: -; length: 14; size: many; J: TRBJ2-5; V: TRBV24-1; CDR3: CATSDRSGIETQYF; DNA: TGTGCCACCAGTGACCGGAGCGGAATTGAGACCCAGTACTTC
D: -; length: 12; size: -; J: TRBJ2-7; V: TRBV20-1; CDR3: CSASDSSYEQYF; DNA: TGCAGTGCGTCCGACAGTTCCTACGAGCAGTACTTC
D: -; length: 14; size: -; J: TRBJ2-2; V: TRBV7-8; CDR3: CASYRGMVNGELFF; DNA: TGTGCCAGCTACCGGGGGATGGTGAACGGGGAGCTGTTTTTT
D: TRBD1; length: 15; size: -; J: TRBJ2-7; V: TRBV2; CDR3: CASTPGWTGSYEQYF; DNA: TGTGCCAGCACCCCGGGATGGACAGGGTCCTACGAGCAGTACTTC
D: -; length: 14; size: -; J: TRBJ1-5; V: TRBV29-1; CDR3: CSVVGDIGNQPQHF; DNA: TGCAGCGTTGTCGGGGACATCGGGAATCAGCCCCAGCATTTT
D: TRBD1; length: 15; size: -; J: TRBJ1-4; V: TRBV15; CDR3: CATSTQGATNEKLFF; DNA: TGTGCCACCAGTACCCAGGGGGCAACTAATGAAAAACTGTTTTTT
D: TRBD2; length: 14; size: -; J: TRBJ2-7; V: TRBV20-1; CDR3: CSASGGLAGVEQYF; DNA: TGCAGTGCTTCGGGGGGACTAGCGGGAGTCGAGCAGTACTTC
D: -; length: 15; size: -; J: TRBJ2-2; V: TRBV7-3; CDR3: CASSQDRFSSGELFF; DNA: TGTGCCAGCAGCCAAGATAGGTTTAGTTCGGGGGAGCTGTTTTTT
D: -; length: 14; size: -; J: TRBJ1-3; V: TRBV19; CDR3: CASKVTYSGNTIYF; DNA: TGTGCCAGTAAAGTCACCTACTCTGGAAACACCATATATTTT
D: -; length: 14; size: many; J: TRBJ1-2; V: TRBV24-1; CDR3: CATSDPGGRGGYTF; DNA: TGTGCCACCAGTGACCCCGGGGGGAGAGGGGGCTACACCTTC
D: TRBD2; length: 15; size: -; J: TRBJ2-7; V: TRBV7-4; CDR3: CAGSYSGSGTYEQYF; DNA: TGTGCCGGCAGCTATAGCGGGAGCGGCACCTACGAGCAGTACTTC
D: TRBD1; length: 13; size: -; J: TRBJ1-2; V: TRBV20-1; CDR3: CSARADRYYGYTF; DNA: TGCAGTGCTAGAGCGGACAGGTACTATGGCTACACCTTC
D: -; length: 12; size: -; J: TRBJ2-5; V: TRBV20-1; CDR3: CSASLAGETQYF; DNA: TGCAGTGCTAGCCTCGCCGGGGAGACCCAGTACTTC
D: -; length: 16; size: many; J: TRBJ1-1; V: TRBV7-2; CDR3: CASSLSPGRLNTEAFF; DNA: TGTGCCAGCAGCCTTAGTCCGGGACGATTGAACACTGAAGCTTTCTTT
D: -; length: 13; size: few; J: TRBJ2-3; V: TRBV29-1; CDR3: CSVEPVSTDTQYF; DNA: TGCAGCGTTGAACCTGTTAGCACAGATACGCAGTATTTT
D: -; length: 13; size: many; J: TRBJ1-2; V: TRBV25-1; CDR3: CASSAPSNYGYTF; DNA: TGTGCCAGCAGTGCCCCGTCTAACTATGGCTACACCTTC
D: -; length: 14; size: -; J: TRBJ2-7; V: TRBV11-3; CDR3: CASREGSLPYEQYF; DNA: TGTGCCAGCAGGGAGGGTTCCCTGCCCTACGAGCAGTACTTC
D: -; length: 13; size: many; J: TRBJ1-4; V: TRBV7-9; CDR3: CASRRPGNEKLFF; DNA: TGTGCCAGCAGACGTCCGGGAAATGAAAAACTGTTTTTT
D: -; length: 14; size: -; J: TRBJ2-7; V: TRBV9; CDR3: CASSAGGAGYEQYF; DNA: TGTGCCAGCAGCGCAGGGGGGGCAGGGTACGAGCAGTACTTC
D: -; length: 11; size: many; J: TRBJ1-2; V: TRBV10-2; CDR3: CASRGEDGYTF; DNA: TGCGCCAGCAGGGGGGAGGATGGCTACACCTTC
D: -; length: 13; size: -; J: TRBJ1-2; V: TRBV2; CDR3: CASRESLVGGYTF; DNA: TGTGCCAGCAGGGAATCCCTCGTTGGTGGCTACACCTTC
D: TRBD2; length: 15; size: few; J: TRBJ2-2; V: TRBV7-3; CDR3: CASSGLAGDYGELFF; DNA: TGTGCCAGCAGCGGACTAGCGGGAGATTACGGGGAGCTGTTTTTT
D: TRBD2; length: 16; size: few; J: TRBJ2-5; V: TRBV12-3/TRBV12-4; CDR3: CASRKRLAGAGETQYF; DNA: TGTGCCAGCAGAAAAAGACTAGCGGGAGCGGGAGAGACCCAGTACTTC
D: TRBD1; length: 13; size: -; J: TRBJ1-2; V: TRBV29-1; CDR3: CSAGGTGDYGFTF; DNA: TGCAGCGCCGGCGGGACAGGGGACTATGGCTTCACCTTC
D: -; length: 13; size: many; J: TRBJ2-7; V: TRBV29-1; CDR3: CSVALGNSYEQYF; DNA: TGCAGCGTAGCCCTCGGGAATAGCTACGAGCAGTACTTC